Listed below are T cell receptor beta chains from one sample, sequenced in a study of cytomegalovirus exposure and HLA in healthy donors. Profiling relied on immunoSEQ multiplex PCR, and the TCRdb table lists in-frame clones only, not all of them. Recorded for this sample: about 200,000 clones. Sequencing was done on a sample of PBMCs. These TCRs come from a boy younger than 18 in good health and CMV-seronegative. Each CDR3 is given with its conserved first and last residue. The D gene is left open where the match is weak.

V	J	D	CDR3	DNA
TRBV5-6	TRBJ2-7	TRBD2	CASRIGTNYEQYF	TGTGCCAGCAGAATCGGGACTAATTACGAGCAGTACTTC
TRBV7-9	TRBJ2-1	TRBD2	CASSAQLAGGRGEQFF	TGTGCCAGCAGCGCCCAACTAGCGGGGGGGCGAGGTGAGCAGTTCTTC
TRBV25-1	TRBJ2-7	TRBD2	CASSEYDLAGAFYEQYF	TGTGCCAGCAGTGAATATGATCTAGCGGGGGCCTTCTACGAGCAGTACTTC
TRBV5-4	TRBJ2-2	-	CASSLVGGELFF	TGTGCCAGCAGCTTGGTCGGGGGGGAGCTGTTTTTT
TRBV5-1	TRBJ1-3	-	CASSPWTIPSGNTIYF	TGCGCCAGCAGCCCCTGGACTATCCCCTCTGGAAACACCATATATTTT
TRBV9	TRBJ2-3	-	CASSVVGPDTQYF	TGTGCCAGCAGCGTAGTGGGCCCAGATACGCAGTATTTT
TRBV4-2	TRBJ2-1	TRBD2	CASSQAAGDYNEQFF	TGTGCCAGCAGCCAAGCTGCGGGGGACTACAATGAGCAGTTCTTC
TRBV7-9	TRBJ2-7	-	CASGGGLSSYEQYF	TGTGCCAGCGGGGGGGGGCTTAGCTCCTACGAGCAGTACTTC
TRBV7-6	TRBJ2-3	TRBD2	CASSSGGPGDTQYF	TGTGCCAGCAGCTCGGGGGGGCCGGGAGATACGCAGTATTTT
TRBV6-6	TRBJ1-2	TRBD1	CASSSQGGGGYTF	TGTGCCAGCAGTTCGCAGGGGGGAGGTGGCTACACCTTC
TRBV7-6	TRBJ1-1	-	CASSHRSDDITEAFF	TGTGCCAGCAGCCATCGTTCAGACGACATTACTGAAGCTTTCTTT
TRBV9	TRBJ1-1	-	CASSVAWGPGTEAFF	TGTGCCAGCAGCGTAGCATGGGGGCCGGGCACTGAAGCTTTCTTT
TRBV5-5	TRBJ1-4	TRBD1	CASSPEGQAVTNEKLFF	TGTGCCAGCAGCCCAGAGGGACAGGCTGTTACTAATGAAAAACTGTTTTTT
TRBV27	TRBJ1-5	-	CASSRSPRLSGQPQHF	TGTGCCAGCAGTCGATCGCCGCGGTTGAGCGGTCAGCCCCAGCATTTT
TRBV11-2	TRBJ2-3	-	CASSLSLTDTQYF	TGTGCCAGCAGCTTATCATTGACAGATACGCAGTATTTT
TRBV19	TRBJ2-3	-	CASSSPGLTDTQYF	TGTGCCAGTAGTAGCCCCGGGTTGACAGATACGCAGTATTTT
TRBV6-5	TRBJ2-5	TRBD1	CASKTGVGETQYF	TGTGCCAGCAAAACAGGGGTTGGAGAGACCCAGTACTTC
TRBV30	TRBJ1-1	-	CAWSGIGVNTEAFF	TGTGCCTGGAGTGGGATCGGGGTGAACACTGAAGCTTTCTTT
TRBV4-1	TRBJ1-1	TRBD1	CASSQGTGMNTEAFF	TGCGCCAGCAGCCAAGGGACAGGCATGAACACTGAAGCTTTCTTT
TRBV19	TRBJ1-1	-	CASKRTDMNTEAFF	TGTGCCAGTAAAAGGACAGACATGAACACTGAAGCTTTCTTT
TRBV5-6	TRBJ2-1	-	CASSLGMGGSYNEQFF	TGTGCCAGCAGCTTGGGGATGGGGGGCTCCTACAATGAGCAGTTCTTC
TRBV18	TRBJ2-7	TRBD1	CASSPRDRVYEQYF	TGTGCCAGCTCACCGAGGGACAGGGTCTACGAGCAGTACTTC
TRBV5-6	TRBJ1-3	-	CASSYPGATSGNTIYF	TGTGCCAGCAGCTATCCAGGGGCTACCTCTGGAAACACCATATATTTT
TRBV5-1	TRBJ2-1	TRBD2	CASSFTSGGYNEQFF	TGCGCCAGCAGCTTCACTAGCGGGGGATACAATGAGCAGTTCTTC
TRBV5-4	TRBJ1-3	TRBD1	CASSSDRGNTIYF	TGTGCCAGCAGCTCGGACAGGGGAAACACCATATATTTT
TRBV4-3	TRBJ2-7	-	CASSQGSGSSYEQYF	TGCGCCAGCAGCCAGGGGTCGGGGAGCTCCTACGAGCAGTACTTC
TRBV2	TRBJ2-1	TRBD2	CASSEGGPGINEQFF	TGTGCCAGCAGTGAGGGAGGGCCCGGGATCAATGAGCAGTTCTTC
TRBV19	TRBJ1-5	-	CASRYSNQPQHF	TGTGCCAGTAGGTATAGCAATCAGCCCCAGCATTTT
TRBV27	TRBJ1-1	TRBD1	CASSPGQTEAFF	TGTGCCAGCAGTCCGGGACAGACTGAAGCTTTCTTT
TRBV7-2	TRBJ1-2	-	CASRPTVNYGYTF	TGTGCCAGCAGGCCCACTGTGAACTATGGCTACACCTTC
TRBV23-1	TRBJ1-5	TRBD1	CASSWNRGPSQPQHF	TGCGCCAGCAGTTGGAACAGGGGGCCCAGTCAGCCCCAGCATTTT
TRBV5-4	TRBJ2-5	TRBD2	CASSFKGGLAGGSVETQYF	TGTGCCAGCAGCTTTAAGGGGGGACTAGCGGGGGGGTCAGTAGAGACCCAGTACTTC
TRBV25-1	TRBJ1-1	TRBD1	CASSEWDRRPITEAFF	TGTGCCAGCAGTGAATGGGACAGACGGCCCATCACTGAAGCTTTCTTT
TRBV30	TRBJ1-2	TRBD1	CAWGQERTGGYGYTF	TGTGCCTGGGGACAAGAAAGGACAGGCGGCTATGGCTACACCTTC
TRBV9	TRBJ1-1	-	CASSLGYSTMNTEAFF	TGTGCCAGCAGCCTAGGCTACTCGACTATGAACACTGAAGCTTTCTTT
TRBV18	TRBJ2-7	-	CASLSELTYEQYF	TGTGCCAGCCTATCCGAGTTAACCTACGAGCAGTACTTC
TRBV4-1	TRBJ2-3	TRBD2	CASSQVGGSTDTQYF	TGCGCCAGCAGCCAAGTCGGGGGGAGCACAGATACGCAGTATTTT
TRBV5-4	TRBJ1-2	-	CASGKLEEGYTF	TGTGCCAGCGGCAAGCTGGAGGAAGGCTACACCTTC
TRBV2	TRBJ2-7	-	CASGRGYEQYF	TGTGCCAGCGGACGGGGCTACGAGCAGTACTTC
TRBV7-8	TRBJ2-3	-	CASSRGGSDTQYF	TGTGCCAGCAGCAGGGGGGGCTCAGATACGCAGTATTTT
TRBV28	TRBJ2-4	TRBD2	CASRKPGLAVVGDIQYF	TGTGCCAGCAGGAAGCCGGGACTAGCGGTCGTGGGGGACATTCAGTACTTC